The 3 T cell receptor beta chains in this list originate from one sample, sequenced in a study of cytomegalovirus exposure and HLA in healthy donors. Primers for the PCR totalled 60 Vbeta and 13 Jbeta. Sequencing used immunoSEQ multiplex PCR; TCRdb keeps in-frame clones, though not all of them. The sample includes about 140,000 clones. Sequences were obtained from PBMCs. The origin of the receptors is a woman under 30 in good health and CMV-seronegative.

CDR3: CASSPGLAEETQYF. The CDR3 DNA reads as TGTGCCAGCAGCCCGGGACTAGCGGAAGAGACCCAGTACTTC. The V and J genes are TRBV6-5 and TRBJ2-5; 11 bases line up with TRBD2. This CDR3 has 14 residues. Germline loops: CDR1 MNHEY, CDR2 SVGAGI. V lost 6 bases and J lost 3; bases outside the gene matches: 3.

This sequence joins TRBV5-4 and TRBJ2-1, with 10 bases identical to TRBD1. This CDR3 has 13 amino acids. The germline V gene has CDR1 SGHNT and CDR2 YYREEE (reference sequence). The V gene end was trimmed by 4 bases and the J gene end by 6 bases; junction bases not matched to a gene: 1. The CDR3 nucleotides read TGTGCCAGCAGCCGGGACAGGGGCAATGAGCAGTTCTTC. Translation gives CASSRDRGNEQFF.

V gene TRBV7-2 combines with J gene TRBJ2-7, with a tentative D call TRBD1 (6 bases). The germline V gene has CDR1 SGHTA and CDR2 FQGNSA. With 1 base removed from V and 4 bases from J, the gap between germline ends came to 14 bases. The CDR3 consists of 15 residues. CDR3 nucleotides: TGTGCCAGCAGCTTAGGTTCTCAAGGGGGATACGAGCAGTACGTC. Protein product: CASSLGSQGGYEQYV.